The 5 T cell receptor beta chains in this list originate from one sample, sequenced in a study of T cell responses to AZD1222 COVID-19 vaccine. The assay was immunoSEQ multiplex PCR, and TCRdb's table has in-frame clones only and misses some. The data show 95,000 to 150,000 clones, 75% to 90% seen once. The material sequenced was peripheral blood, taken on day 0 of AZD1222 vaccination. All receptors derive from an adult in good health.

This clone appeared a single time. The chain recombines TRBV11-2 with TRBJ2-1; 7 nucleotides line up with TRBD1. Germline-derived CDR1 and CDR2 are SGHAT and FQNNGV. V lost 5 bases, J lost 0 bases, and 4 bases stayed unmatched. The CDR3 spans 15 residues. CDR3 sequence reads: CASSPRDSSYNEQFF. Written as DNA, the CDR3 is TGTGCCAGCAGCCCTCGGGACAGCTCCTACAATGAGCAGTTCTTC.

Here the CDR3 reads CAAGAYGYTF. The CDR3 coding sequence is TGTGCCGCCGGGGCCTATGGCTACACCTTC. The genes are TRBV19 and TRBJ1-2, with a possible D match to TRBD1 (5 bases). Trimming took 11 bases from V and 4 from J, leaving 8 bases between them. Per the germline V gene, CDR1 is LNHDA and CDR2 is SQIVND (reference sequence). The CDR3 runs 10 residues.

The chain carries TRBV3-1 (or the pseudogene TRBV3-2) and TRBJ1-6, with a weak D call TRBD1 (6 bases). The V end was cut by 1 base, the J end by 8 bases, with 9 bases between. Germline values: CDR1 LGHDT, CDR2 YNNKEL (reference sequence). The CDR3 sequence is 14 residues long. CDR3 protein: CASSQVTGYSPLHF. Here the CDR3 DNA reads TGTGCCAGCAGCCAAGTTACAGGGTATTCACCCCTCCACTTT.

The chain recombines TRBV10-3 with TRBJ2-7; TRBD1 agrees at 9 bases. The germline V gene has CDR1 ENHRY and CDR2 SYGVKD. J lost 3 bases, V lost 10 bases, and 4 bases had no gene match. The CDR3 extends over 12 amino acids. This CDR3 is CATQDRGYEQYF. CDR3 bases: TGTGCCACTCAGGACAGGGGCTACGAGCAGTACTTC.

The CDR3 coding sequence is TGTGCCAGCAGCCGGGACCCGCGGGCCAACAATGAGCAGTTCTTC. This gives the protein CASSRDPRANNEQFF. The J gene is TRBJ2-1, the V gene TRBV5-6; perhaps D is TRBD1 or TRBD2 (5 bases each). The CDR3 covers 15 residues. In germline, CDR1 is SGHDT, CDR2 YYEEEE. Trimming pared 4 bases from V and 5 bases from J, leaving 16 bases between.